This T cell receptor beta chain was sequenced during a study of shared clonotypes between healthy human individuals. Study results and caveats: The study found lower generation probabilities in non-shared clonotypes than in those shared by all four donors. Donors were few, which limited the genetic and exposure-history diversity represented.

Deep-level settings were used for running the assay. Several immunoSEQ plates received, in even portions, the genomic DNA of each subset. TCRdb's copy holds only in-frame clones and misses some; the assay was immunoSEQ multiplex PCR. The sample lists approximately 1.5 million clones, under 99% seen once, with approximately 0.45% in the top ten. This CDR3 has 11 amino acids. From germline, CDR1 is MNHNS and CDR2 SASEGT. V dropped 3 bases and J dropped 7 bases, with 6 bases sitting between them. With respect to this clone: Antigen specificity is unknown.

The V and J genes are TRBV6-1 and TRBJ2-5; D unclear. This TCR derives from a man aged 25-45 years in good health. Sequencing was carried out using naive CD4+ T cells sorted from blood. Subset: CD45RA+ positively selected. CDR3 DNA: TGTGCCAGCAGTGAGATTCGGACCCAGTACTTC. Encoded protein: CASSEIRTQYF.